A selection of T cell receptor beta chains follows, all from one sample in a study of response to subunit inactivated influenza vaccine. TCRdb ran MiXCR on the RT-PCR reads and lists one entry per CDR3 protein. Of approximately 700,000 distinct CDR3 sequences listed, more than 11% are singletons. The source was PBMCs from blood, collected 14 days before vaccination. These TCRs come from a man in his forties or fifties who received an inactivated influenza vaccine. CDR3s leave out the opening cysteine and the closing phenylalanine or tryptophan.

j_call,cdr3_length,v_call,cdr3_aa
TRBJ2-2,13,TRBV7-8,ASSLGLASTGELF
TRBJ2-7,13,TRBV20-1,SARDRRSLTYEQY
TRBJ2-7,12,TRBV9,ASTQTGTEYEQY
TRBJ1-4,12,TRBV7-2,ASARGVVNEKLF
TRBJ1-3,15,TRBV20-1,SATDRGSSRSGNTIY
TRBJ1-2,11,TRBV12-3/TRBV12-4,ASSIRGRDGYT
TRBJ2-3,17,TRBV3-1,ASSQDSRRTSGSPDTQY
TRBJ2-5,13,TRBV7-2,ASSLGQGYQETQY
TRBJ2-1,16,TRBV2,TCSFWVTSGGKYNEQF
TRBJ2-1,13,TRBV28,ASSWRLADYNEQF
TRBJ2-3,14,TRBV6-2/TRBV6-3,ASSYPSLAGGDTQY
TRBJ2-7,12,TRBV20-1,SARFAGSENEQY
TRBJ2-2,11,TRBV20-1,SARGQYTGELF
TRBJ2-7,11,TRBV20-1,SASLTGNYEQY